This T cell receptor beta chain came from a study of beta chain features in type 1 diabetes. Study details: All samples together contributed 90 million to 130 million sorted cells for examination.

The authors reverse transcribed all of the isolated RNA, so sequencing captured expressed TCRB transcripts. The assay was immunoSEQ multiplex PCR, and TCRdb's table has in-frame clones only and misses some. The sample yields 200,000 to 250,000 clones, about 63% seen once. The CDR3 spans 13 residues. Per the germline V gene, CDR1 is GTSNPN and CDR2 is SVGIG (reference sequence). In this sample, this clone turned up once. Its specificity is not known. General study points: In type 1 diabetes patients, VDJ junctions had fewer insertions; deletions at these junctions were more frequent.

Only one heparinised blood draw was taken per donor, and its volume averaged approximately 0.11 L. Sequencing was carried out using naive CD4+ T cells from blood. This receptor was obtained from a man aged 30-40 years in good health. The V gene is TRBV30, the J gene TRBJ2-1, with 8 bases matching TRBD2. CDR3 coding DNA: TGTGCGAATAAGCGGGAGACCTACAATGAGCAGTTCTTC. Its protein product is CANKRETYNEQFF.